The 2 T cell receptor beta chains below were found in one sample sequenced in a study of blood T cell repertoires in COVID-19. TCRdb keeps only in-frame clones here, not all; method: immunoSEQ multiplex PCR. This table has 400,000 or so clones, around 86% appearing once. Input material: peripheral blood. Receptors were obtained from a human donor in a cohort sampled during active COVID-19.

V is TRBV7-2 and J is TRBJ2-2, with 9 bases that match TRBD1. The length of the CDR3 is 17 residues. V was pared by 2 bases and J by 5 bases, with 9 bases of the junction left unmatched. CDR1 and CDR2 (germline): SGHTA, FQGNSA. As DNA, the CDR3 is TGTGCCAGCAGCTTACGGTCCGGGACAGGGAAAACCGGGGAGCTGTTTTTT. The encoded protein is CASSLRSGTGKTGELFF.

This chain links TRBV5-6 with TRBJ2-7, with D perhaps matching TRBD1 (5 bases). Germline CDR1 SGHDT, CDR2 YYEEEE. CDR3 length equals 18 residues. V lost 0 bases to trimming and J lost 3 bases, with 22 bases between them. Here the CDR3 reads CASSLGQGPLGWNYEQYF. The CDR3 nucleotides read TGTGCCAGCAGCTTGGGTCAGGGCCCCCTTGGGTGGAACTACGAGCAGTACTTC.